The 13 T cell receptor beta chains reported below all come from one sample, sequenced in a study of T cell clonotyping in hematopoietic cell transplantation. Libraries were prepared by immunoSEQ multiplex PCR; TCRdb keeps only in-frame clonotypes and omits some of them. The sample has tens of thousands of clones; approximately 95% are singletons. The sample's time point: recipient sample about 28 days before transplant, after cytoreduction. The sequencing here drew on peripheral blood mononuclear cells, taken before stem cell transplant. The receptors were sampled from a man aged 35 to 55 with chronic myeloid leukemia. Some clones in this sample may be carry-over from other donors' samples.

The chain couples TRBV5-6 to TRBJ1-3; D gene ambiguous. The germline CDR1 and CDR2 sequences are SGHDT and YYEEEE. The CDR3 length is 14 residues. Trimming pared 6 bases from V and 1 base from J, leaving 11 bases between. CDR3 coding DNA: TGTGCCAGCACCCTGATAGGGTCTGGAAACACCATATATTTT. Protein: CASTLIGSGNTIYF.

This clone showed up just once. The J gene is TRBJ1-2, the V gene TRBV7-8; unclear D gene. Germline assignment: CDR1 SGHVS and CDR2 FQNEAQ. The CDR3 is made up of 13 amino acids. The V end lost 5 bases, the J end lost 1 base, and 8 bases lay between the germline ends. In DNA, the CDR3 is TGTGCCAGCAGCCCTTATAATAACTATGGCTACACCTTC. Translating gives CASSPYNNYGYTF.

This clone has a single count. The chain employs TRBV29-1 and TRBJ1-4; D ambiguous. This CDR3 is built from 11 residues. V lost 6 bases to trimming and J lost 8 bases, with 10 bases between them. In germline, CDR1 is SQVTM, CDR2 ANQGSEA. The CDR3 coding sequence is TGCAGCGTGGGTGAAGGAGAAAAACTGTTTTTT. Translating gives CSVGEGEKLFF.

V and J are TRBV19 and TRBJ2-1; possible D gene TRBD1, 5 bases. There are 12 residues in the CDR3. The germline V gene encodes CDR1 LNHDA and CDR2 SQIVND (reference sequence). V was pared by 3 bases and J by 7 bases, with 7 bases between. Written as DNA, the CDR3 is TGTGCCAGTAGTATCAAGGGGAATGAGCAGTTCTTC. It specifies CASSIKGNEQFF.

The genes are TRBV7-2 and TRBJ1-1; no reliable D call. This CDR3 comprises 15 residues. Trimming cost V 1 base and J 3 bases, with 12 bases left between them. Looked up from germline, CDR1 is SGHTA and CDR2 is FQGNSA. CDR3 DNA sequence: TGTGCCAGCAGCTTAGGAGCCGACGGATACACTGAAGCTTTCTTT. It is translated as CASSLGADGYTEAFF.

The DNA of the CDR3 is TGCAGCGTTCCGGACTGGGAGACCCAGTACTTC. Translating it yields CSVPDWETQYF. This chain links TRBV29-1 with TRBJ2-5; D possibly corresponds to TRBD2 (5 bases). V gave up 5 bases and J gave up 5 bases, with 9 bases separating them. Germline V gene sequence: CDR1 SQVTM, CDR2 ANQGSEA. The CDR3 runs 11 residues. The variable domain in full, with the rest retrieved from reference TRBV29-1 and TRBJ2-5, is SAVISQKPSRDICQRGTSLTIQCQVDSQVTMMFWYRQQPGQSLTLIATANQGSEATYESGFVIDKFPISRPNLTFSTLTVSNMSPEDSSIYLCSVPDWETQYFGPGTRLLVL.

The chain employs TRBV9 and TRBJ1-4; 7 positions match TRBD1. V lost 2 bases to trimming and J lost 10 bases; unmatched junction nucleotides: 11. The CDR3 sequence is 15 residues long. Looked up from germline, CDR1 is SGDLS and CDR2 is YYNGEE. The CDR3 sequence: CASSVGVDRSTKLFF. The CDR3 region has the DNA TGTGCCAGCAGCGTGGGGGTGGACAGGTCGACAAAACTGTTTTTT.

This clone was counted between two and nine times. The chain uses TRBV6-5 and TRBJ1-6, with a weak D call TRBD1 (5 bases). Looked up from germline, CDR1 is MNHEY and CDR2 is SVGAGI. This CDR3 is 12 amino acids long. V shed 6 bases and J shed 14 bases, with 14 bases lying between them. Written as DNA, the CDR3 is TGTGCCAGCAGGACTTCCGGGGCGACCCTCCACTTT. Translation: CASRTSGATLHF.

This chain uses TRBV11-3 with TRBJ2-7; tentative D call: TRBD1 (7 bases). V was clipped by 7 bases and J by 2 bases, with 21 bases between them. Germline V gives CDR1 SGHNT, CDR2 YENEEA. This CDR3 has 16 amino acids. The CDR3 is CASTGRRQGPTYEQYF. For the CDR3, the DNA is TGTGCCAGCACTGGGAGGCGACAGGGCCCTACCTACGAGCAGTACTTC.

The rearrangement uses TRBV6-5 and TRBJ2-5; 7 nucleotides match TRBD1. The V and J ends lost 8 bases and 3 bases, in that order; junction bases with no gene match: 0. Germline V gene lookup returns CDR1 MNHEY and CDR2 SVGAGI. The CDR3 extends over 11 amino acids. The DNA of the CDR3 is TGTGCCAGCCAGGGGGAAGAGACCCAGTACTTC. Translated, it gives CASQGEETQYF.

V is TRBV10-3 and J is TRBJ2-7, with D perhaps being TRBD1 or TRBD2 (5 bases each). Germline CDR1 reads ENHRY; CDR2 reads SYGVKD. There are 15 residues in the CDR3. The V end lost 6 bases, the J end lost 1 base, and 16 bases lay between the germline ends. The CDR3 region is CAIRSESGGSYEQYF. CDR3 coding DNA: TGTGCCATCAGGTCCGAATCTGGGGGATCCTACGAGCAGTACTTC.

This clone came up once. The V gene is TRBV7-2, the J gene TRBJ1-1; perhaps TRBD1 as D (5 bases). Germline CDR1 reads SGHTA; CDR2 reads FQGNSA. The CDR3 totals 15 residues. Trimming shortened V by 7 bases and J by 2 bases, and 17 bases separated the two germline ends. CDR3: CASKGRRNSNTEAFF. Written as DNA, the CDR3 is TGTGCCAGCAAGGGACGGAGGAATTCTAACACTGAAGCTTTCTTT.

V is TRBV7-9 and J is TRBJ2-5, with 8 bases fitting TRBD1. Germline V gene sequence: CDR1 SEHNR, CDR2 FQNEAQ (reference sequence). The CDR3 length is 12 residues. V lost 4 bases, J lost 7 bases, and 2 bases stayed unmatched. In DNA form, the CDR3 reads TGTGCCAGCAGCTATACAGGGGGGACCCAGTACTTC. It translates to CASSYTGGTQYF. Together with reference TRBV7-9 and TRBJ2-5, the CDR3 gives the full variable domain: DTGVSQNPRHKITKRGQNVTFRCDPISEHNRLYWYRQTLGQGPEFLTYFQNEAQLEKSRLLSDRFSAERPKGSFSTLEIQRTEQGDSAMYLCASSYTGGTQYFGPGTRLLVL.